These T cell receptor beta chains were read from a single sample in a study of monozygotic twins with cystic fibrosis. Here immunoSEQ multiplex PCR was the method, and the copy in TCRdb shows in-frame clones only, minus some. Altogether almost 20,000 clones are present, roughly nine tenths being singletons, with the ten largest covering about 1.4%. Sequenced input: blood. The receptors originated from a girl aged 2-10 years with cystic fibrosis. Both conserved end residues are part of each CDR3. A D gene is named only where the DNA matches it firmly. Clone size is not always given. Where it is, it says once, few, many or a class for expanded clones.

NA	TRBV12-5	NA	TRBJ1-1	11	CASGLRGPAFF	TGTGCTAGTGGTTTGCGGGGGCCGGCTTTCTTT
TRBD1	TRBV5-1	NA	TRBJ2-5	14	CASSPRQGVETQYF	TGCGCCAGCAGCCCGCGACAGGGGGTCGAGACCCAGTACTTC
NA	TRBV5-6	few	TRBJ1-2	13	CASSTPWGRGYTF	TGTGCCAGCAGCACCCCCTGGGGGCGAGGCTACACCTTC
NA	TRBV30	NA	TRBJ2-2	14	CAWSVNSYTGELFF	TGTGCCTGGAGTGTCAACAGCTACACCGGGGAGCTGTTTTTT
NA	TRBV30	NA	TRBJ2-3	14	CAWSAGGSTDTQYF	TGTGCCTGGAGTGCCGGGGGAAGCACAGATACGCAGTATTTT
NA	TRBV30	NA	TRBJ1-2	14	CAWSVRDKNYGYTF	TGTGCCTGGAGTGTAAGGGACAAAAACTATGGCTACACCTTC
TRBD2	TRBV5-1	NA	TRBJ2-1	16	CASSPRTSGTYNEQFF	TGCGCCAGCAGCCCGAGGACTAGCGGGACCTACAATGAGCAGTTCTTC
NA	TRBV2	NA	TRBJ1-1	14	CASRGRDGSTEAFF	TGTGCCAGCAGGGGTCGGGACGGTTCGACTGAAGCTTTCTTT
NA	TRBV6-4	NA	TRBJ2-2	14	CASSSGLETGELFF	TGTGCCAGCAGTAGTGGCCTAGAAACCGGGGAGCTGTTTTTT
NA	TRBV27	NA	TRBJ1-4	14	CASSLRQLDEKLFF	TGTGCCAGCAGTTTACGACAGCTAGATGAAAAACTGTTTTTT
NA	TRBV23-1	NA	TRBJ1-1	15	CASSQCFSANTEAFF	TGCGCCAGCAGTCAATGTTTCTCAGCGAACACTGAAGCTTTCTTT
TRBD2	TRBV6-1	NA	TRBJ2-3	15	CASLFTSGGQDTQYF	TGTGCCAGTCTCTTCACTAGCGGGGGGCAAGATACGCAGTATTTT
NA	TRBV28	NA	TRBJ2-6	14	CASSPPAGANVLTF	TGTGCCAGCAGCCCCCCCGCTGGGGCCAACGTCCTGACTTTC
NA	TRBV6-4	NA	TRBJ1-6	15	CASSDSWGFGSPLHF	TGTGCCAGCAGTGACTCATGGGGTTTCGGTTCACCCCTCCACTTT
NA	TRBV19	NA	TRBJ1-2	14	CASSIQRQEVDYTF	TGTGCCAGTAGTATACAACGACAGGAAGTCGACTACACCTTC
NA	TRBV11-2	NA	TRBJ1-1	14	CASSLRRPNTEAFF	TGTGCCAGCAGCCTTCGACGGCCGAACACTGAAGCTTTCTTT
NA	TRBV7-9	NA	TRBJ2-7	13	CASSSGRIRDQYF	TGTGCCAGCAGCTCTGGACGGATACGAGACCAGTACTTC
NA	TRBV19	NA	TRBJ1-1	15	CASTSDPFPYTEAFF	TGTGCCAGTACCTCAGACCCATTCCCTTACACTGAAGCTTTCTTT
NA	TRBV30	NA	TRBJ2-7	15	CAWSVGTSVGYEQYF	TGTGCCTGGAGTGTCGGGACCTCGGTAGGGTACGAGCAGTACTTC
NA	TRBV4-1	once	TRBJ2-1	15	CASSPFSSSPGEQFF	TGCGCCAGCAGCCCCTTCAGCAGCTCCCCAGGGGAGCAGTTCTTC
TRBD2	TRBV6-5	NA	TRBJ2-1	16	CASSSSGNEGMNEQFF	TGTGCCAGCAGTTCTAGCGGGAACGAGGGAATGAATGAGCAGTTCTTC
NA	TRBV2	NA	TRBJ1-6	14	CASSDRDFISPLHF	TGTGCCAGCAGTGATAGGGACTTTATTTCACCCCTCCACTTT
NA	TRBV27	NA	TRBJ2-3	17	CASRGHRRRSSTDTQYF	TGTGCCAGCAGGGGCCACCGCCGGCGGAGCTCCACAGATACGCAGTATTTT
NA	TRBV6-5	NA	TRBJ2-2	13	CASRGWNTGELFF	TGTGCCAGCAGGGGTTGGAACACCGGGGAGCTGTTTTTT
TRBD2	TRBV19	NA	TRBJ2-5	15	CASSIASGRAETQYF	TGTGCCAGTAGTATCGCTAGCGGGAGGGCAGAGACCCAGTACTTC
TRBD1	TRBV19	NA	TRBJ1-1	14	CASSRDRGDTEAFF	TGTGCCAGTAGTCGGGACAGGGGGGACACTGAAGCTTTCTTT
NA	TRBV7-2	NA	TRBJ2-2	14	CASSSHSTTGELFF	TGTGCCAGCAGTTCCCACAGCACGACCGGGGAGCTGTTTTTT
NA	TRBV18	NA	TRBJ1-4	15	CASSPRVRGYEKLFF	TGTGCCAGCTCACCCAGGGTACGGGGCTATGAAAAACTGTTTTTT
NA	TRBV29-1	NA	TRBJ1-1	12	CSACLMNTEAFF	TGCAGCGCTTGCCTCATGAACACTGAAGCTTTCTTT
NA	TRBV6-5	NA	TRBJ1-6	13	CASSQIANSPLHF	TGTGCCAGCAGTCAGATAGCGAATTCACCCCTCCACTTT
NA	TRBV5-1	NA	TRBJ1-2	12	CASSLVDGGYTF	TGCGCCAGCAGCTTGGTAGACGGTGGCTACACCTTC
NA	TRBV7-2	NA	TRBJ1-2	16	CASSPPGNLFNYGYTF	TGTGCCAGCAGCCCTCCGGGAAACCTCTTTAACTATGGCTACACCTTC
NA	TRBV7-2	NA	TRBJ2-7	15	CASSLGPGQIYEQYF	TGTGCCAGCAGCTTAGGTCCCGGACAGATCTACGAGCAGTACTTC